The sequence of this T cell receptor beta chain was determined in a study of T cell responses to AZD1222 COVID-19 vaccine. This table comes from immunoSEQ multiplex PCR, and its TCRdb copy is limited to in-frame clones, with some not included. This sample has some 130,000 clones, with 90% found just once. In germline, CDR1 is KGHSH, CDR2 LQKENI. The V gene end was trimmed by 3 bases and the J gene end by 8 bases; junction bases not matched to a gene: 7. CDR3 length: 15 residues. V and J are TRBV18 and TRBJ1-4, with 9 bases aligning to TRBD1. This TCR came from an adult in good health. The sample here was peripheral blood, taken on day 0 of AZD1222 vaccination. Here the CDR3 DNA reads TGTGCCAGCTCACCTGGGACAGGGCATAGCGAAAAACTGTTTTTT. The encoded protein is CASSPGTGHSEKLFF.